The clone carrying this TCR beta chain was counted ten times or more. What it binds is not known. CDR3 length equals 17 residues. Trimming at V came to 2 bases and at J to 6 bases, leaving 10 bases not matched to a gene. This entry belongs to a study of molecular identifiers for immune sequencing clone quantification. Study-level findings and limits: Amid one million naive cells, spiked Jurkat TCR RNA from one cell was reportedly still detectable. A shared barcode on identical TCR molecules could lead to underestimated sizes for highly expanded clones.

With listed TCR primers and previously described methods, bulk TCR libraries were prepared. Each CDR3 protein is one row after TCRdb ran MiXCR on the PCR reads. The sample holds over 600,000 distinct CDR3 sequences, approximately 20% seen once. The authors gated naive CD8 T cells as CD8+CD4-CCR7+CD45RA+ for sorting. The chain joins TRBV12-3 or TRBV12-4 to TRBJ2-1; 10 positions match TRBD1. The TCR sequence derives from a human donor in good health. Some libraries in this study had Jurkat cell RNA spiked in. The sequenced material came from naive CD8+ T cells from blood, with Jurkat cell RNA spiked in. Specified subset: FACS-sorted CD8+CD4-CCR7+CD45RA+ naive T cells. In nucleotides, the CDR3 is TGTGCCAGCAGTTTATGGGGGGGGGGGACAGGGGTCAATGAGCAGTTCTTC. Translation gives CASSLWGGGTGVNEQFF.